Described below is a single T cell receptor beta chain sequence and its context. Running of the assay took place at deep level. Only in-frame clones appear in the TCRdb table, and some are missing; sequencing was by immunoSEQ multiplex PCR. The data show some 2.4 million clones, under 95% seen once. The data derive from a study of shared clonotypes between healthy human individuals. CDR1 is SGHRS and CDR2 is YFSETQ in the germline V gene. The CDR3 totals 16 residues. V was shortened by 0 bases and J by 4 bases, with 14 bases between the two germline ends. Sequencing input: naive CD4+ T cells from PBMCs. Subset given: CD45RA+ positively selected. The TCR was taken from a young man in good health. Some clones in this sample may be carry-over from other donors' samples. The J gene is TRBJ2-1, the V gene TRBV5-1; possible D gene TRBD2, 6 bases. The CDR3 region has the DNA TGCGCCAGCAGCTTGGTATTCCGGGACTCATACAATGAGCAGTTCTTC. Translating it yields CASSLVFRDSYNEQFF.